This TCR beta chain was captured by sequencing in a study of T-cell reconstitution after alpha-beta-depleted transplantation in children. In regard to this clonotype: The antigen remains undetermined.

Unique molecular identifiers tagged the TCRbeta library. In TCRdb, the PCR reads were re-called with MiXCR into one record per CDR3 protein. The sample has just under 250,000 distinct CDR3 sequences, about 23% seen once. Germline V gene sequence: CDR1 SQVTM, CDR2 ANQGSEA. The CDR3 consists of 12 residues. Trimming cost V 3 bases and J 2 bases, with 8 bases left between them. General study results and limits: A year post-transplant, T-cell counts and diversity derived mostly from newly produced T cells. Day-60 TCRbeta diversity that was high in some patients was derived from surviving recipient T cells and thymic progenitors. Reportedly, alpha-beta T cells present about two months post-transplant originated from several hundred expanded clones of graft origin.

The material sequenced was PBMCs, taken before TCRalphabeta/CD19-depleted stem cell transplant. The receptor's source is a girl under 10 years old with Fanconi anemia, due to receive a stem cell transplant. The rearrangement uses TRBV29-1 and TRBJ2-7, with TRBD2 as a possible D gene (5 bases). As DNA, the CDR3 is TGCAGCGTTGATGAGGGCCCCTACGAGCAGTACTTC. Its translation is CSVDEGPYEQYF.